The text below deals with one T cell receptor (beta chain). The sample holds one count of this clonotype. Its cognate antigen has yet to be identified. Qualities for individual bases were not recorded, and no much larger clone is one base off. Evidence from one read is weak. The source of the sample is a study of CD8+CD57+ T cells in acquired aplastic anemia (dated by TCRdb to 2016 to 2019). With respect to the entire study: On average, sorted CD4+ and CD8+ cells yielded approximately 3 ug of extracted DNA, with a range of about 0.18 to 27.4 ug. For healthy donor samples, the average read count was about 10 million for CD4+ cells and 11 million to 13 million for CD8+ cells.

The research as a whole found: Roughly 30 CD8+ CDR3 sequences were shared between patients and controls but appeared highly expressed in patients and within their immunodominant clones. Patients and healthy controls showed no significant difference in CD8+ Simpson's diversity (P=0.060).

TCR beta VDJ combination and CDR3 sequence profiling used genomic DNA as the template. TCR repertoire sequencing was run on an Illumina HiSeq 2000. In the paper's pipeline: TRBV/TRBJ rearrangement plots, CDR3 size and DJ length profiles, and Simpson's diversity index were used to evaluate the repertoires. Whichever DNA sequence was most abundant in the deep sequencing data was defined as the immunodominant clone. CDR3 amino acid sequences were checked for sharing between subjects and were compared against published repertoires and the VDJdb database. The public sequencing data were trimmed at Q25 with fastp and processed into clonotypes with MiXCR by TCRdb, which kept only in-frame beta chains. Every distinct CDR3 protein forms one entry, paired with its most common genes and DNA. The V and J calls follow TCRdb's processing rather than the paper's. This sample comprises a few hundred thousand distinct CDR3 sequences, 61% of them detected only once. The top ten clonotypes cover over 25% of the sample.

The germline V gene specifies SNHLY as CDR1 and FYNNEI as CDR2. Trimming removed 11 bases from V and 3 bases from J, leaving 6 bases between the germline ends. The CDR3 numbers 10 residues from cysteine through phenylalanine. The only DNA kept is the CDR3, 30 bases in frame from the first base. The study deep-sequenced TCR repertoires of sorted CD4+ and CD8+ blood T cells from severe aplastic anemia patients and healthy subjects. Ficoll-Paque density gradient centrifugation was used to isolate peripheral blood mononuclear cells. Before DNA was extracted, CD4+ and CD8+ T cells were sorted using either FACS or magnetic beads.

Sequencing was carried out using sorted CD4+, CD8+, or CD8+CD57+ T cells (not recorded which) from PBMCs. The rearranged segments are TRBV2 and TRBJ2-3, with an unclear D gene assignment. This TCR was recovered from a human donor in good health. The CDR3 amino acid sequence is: CAASTDTQYF. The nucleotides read TGTGCCGCCTCGACAGATACGCAGTATTTT.